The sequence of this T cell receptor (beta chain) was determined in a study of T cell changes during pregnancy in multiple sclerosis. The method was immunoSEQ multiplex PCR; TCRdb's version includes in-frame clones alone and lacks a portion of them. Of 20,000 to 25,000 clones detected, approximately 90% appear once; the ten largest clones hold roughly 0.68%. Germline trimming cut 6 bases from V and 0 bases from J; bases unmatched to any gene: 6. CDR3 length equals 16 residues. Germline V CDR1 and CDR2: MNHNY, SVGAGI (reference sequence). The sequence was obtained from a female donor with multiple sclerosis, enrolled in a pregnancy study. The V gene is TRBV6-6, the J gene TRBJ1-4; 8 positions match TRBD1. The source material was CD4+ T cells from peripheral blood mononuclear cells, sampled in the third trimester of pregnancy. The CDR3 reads CASSSGTGPTNEKLFF. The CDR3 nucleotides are TGTGCCAGCAGCTCCGGGACAGGTCCAACTAATGAAAAACTGTTTTTT.